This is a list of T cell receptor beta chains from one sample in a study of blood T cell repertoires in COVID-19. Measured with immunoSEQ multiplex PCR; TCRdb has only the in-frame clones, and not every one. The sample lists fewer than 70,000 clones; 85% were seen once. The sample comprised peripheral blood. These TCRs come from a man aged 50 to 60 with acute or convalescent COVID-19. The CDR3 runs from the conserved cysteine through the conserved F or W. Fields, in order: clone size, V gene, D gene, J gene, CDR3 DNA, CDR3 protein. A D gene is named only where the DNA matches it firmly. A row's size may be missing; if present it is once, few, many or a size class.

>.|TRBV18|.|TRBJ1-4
TGTGCCAGCTCACCCCGGGCGGGAATGGCTAATGAAAAACTGTTTTTT
CASSPRAGMANEKLFF
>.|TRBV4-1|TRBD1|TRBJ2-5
TGCGCCAGCAGCCAAGCCCCCCTCCAACCGGGACAGGGGAGAAAGACCCAGTACTTC
CASSQAPLQPGQGRKTQYF
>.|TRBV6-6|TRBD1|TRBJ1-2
TGTGCCAGCAGTTACTCGGGACAGGGAAATGGCTACACCTTC
CASSYSGQGNGYTF
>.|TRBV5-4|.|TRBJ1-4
TGTGCCAGCAGCTTGGGGGGTGACAGGAGTAATGAAAAACTGTTTTTT
CASSLGGDRSNEKLFF
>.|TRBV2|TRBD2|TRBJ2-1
TGTGCCAGCAGGGAACTAGCGGGTGGAGAGCAGTTCTTC
CASRELAGGEQFF
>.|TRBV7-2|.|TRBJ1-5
TGTGCCAGCAGCTTAGAATTTCTTTGGCCCCAGCATTTT
CASSLEFLWPQHF
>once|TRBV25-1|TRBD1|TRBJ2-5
TGTGCCAGCGGTAGACAGGGAAGAGAGACCCAGTACTTC
CASGRQGRETQYF
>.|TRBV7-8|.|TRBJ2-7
TGTGCCAGCAGCTTAGCGTCGGTAGATTTGAACGAGCAGTACTTC
CASSLASVDLNEQYF
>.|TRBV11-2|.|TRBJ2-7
TGTGCCAGCAGCATCAGGGAGGAGACCTACGAGCAGTACTTC
CASSIREETYEQYF
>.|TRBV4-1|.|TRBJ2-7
TGCGCCAGCAGCCAAGAAATAGCGGAACAGCGAAACTACGAGCAGTACTTC
CASSQEIAEQRNYEQYF
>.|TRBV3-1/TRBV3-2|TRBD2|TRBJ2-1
TGTGCCAGCAGCCTTAGGACTAGCGGGGGTGGTGAGCAGTTCTTC
CASSLRTSGGGEQFF
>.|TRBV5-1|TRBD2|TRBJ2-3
TGCGCCAGCAGCTTGGCCCAGACTAGCGGGGGAGATACGCAGTATTTT
CASSLAQTSGGDTQYF
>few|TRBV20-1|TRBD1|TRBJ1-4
TGCAGTGCTAGTCAGGGGGCGGCTAATGAAAAACTGTTTTTT
CSASQGAANEKLFF
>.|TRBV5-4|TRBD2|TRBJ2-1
TGTGCCAGCACCCGAGCGGGGGGGCCTTACAATGAGCAGTTCTTC
CASTRAGGPYNEQFF
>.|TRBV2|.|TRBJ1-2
TGTGCCAGCACGGGGACAAATGACTATGGCTACACCTTC
CASTGTNDYGYTF
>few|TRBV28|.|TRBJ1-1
TGTGCCAGCATGACGGGAATGAACACTGAAGCTTTCTTT
CASMTGMNTEAFF
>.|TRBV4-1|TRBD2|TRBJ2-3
TGCGCCAGCAGCCAAGCTTGGATAGCGGGACAAGGCCGCACAGATACGCAGTATTTT
CASSQAWIAGQGRTDTQYF
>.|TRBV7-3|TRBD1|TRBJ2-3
TGTGCCAGCAGTTTGAGACAGGGAACACATACGCAGTATTTT
CASSLRQGTHTQYF
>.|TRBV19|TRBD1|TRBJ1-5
TGTGCCAGTAGTATTGAGTCGACAGGGGATCAGCCCCAGCATTTT
CASSIESTGDQPQHF
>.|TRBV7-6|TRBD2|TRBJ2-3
TGTGCCAGCAGCCGTTTAGCGGGGGTGAACACAGATACGCAGTATTTT
CASSRLAGVNTDTQYF
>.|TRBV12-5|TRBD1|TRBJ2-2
TGTGCTAGTGGTTTAAGACAGGGGCCCGGGGAGCTGTTTTTT
CASGLRQGPGELFF
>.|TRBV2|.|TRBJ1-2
TGTGCCAGCAGTGATCAGGGGCAGGGAAACGGCTACACCTTC
CASSDQGQGNGYTF
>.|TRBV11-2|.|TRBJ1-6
TGTGCCAGCAGCTTAGGACGGACAGCAAATTCACCCCTCCACTTT
CASSLGRTANSPLHF
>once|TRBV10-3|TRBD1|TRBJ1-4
TGTGCCATCAGTGACGGACAGGGCGATCTTGAAAAACTGTTTTTT
CAISDGQGDLEKLFF
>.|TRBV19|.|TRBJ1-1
TGTGCCACTAAGGGGATTATGAACACTGAAGCTTTCTTT
CATKGIMNTEAFF
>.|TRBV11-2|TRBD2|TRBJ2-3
TGTGCCAGCAGCTTCGGGGAGGGGGATACGCAGTATTTT
CASSFGEGDTQYF
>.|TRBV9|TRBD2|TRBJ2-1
TGTGCCAGCAGCCCAACCGGGACTAGCGGGGGTGAGCAGTTCTTC
CASSPTGTSGGEQFF
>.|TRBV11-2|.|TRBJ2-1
TGTGCCAGCAGCTATCTACTACGGGGGAGCTCCTACAATGAGCAGTTCTTC
CASSYLLRGSSYNEQFF
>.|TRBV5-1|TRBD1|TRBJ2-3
TGCGCCAGCAGCCCGGACAGGGCCAGAGGAGATACGCAGTATTTT
CASSPDRARGDTQYF
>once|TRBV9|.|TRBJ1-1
TGTGCCAGCAGCGCAGGGGCTCCGATGAACACTGAAGCTTTCTTT
CASSAGAPMNTEAFF
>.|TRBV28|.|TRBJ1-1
TGTGCCACCTTGGTCCCCGAGGGAACTGAAGCTTTCTTT
CATLVPEGTEAFF
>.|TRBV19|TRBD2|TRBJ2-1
TGTGCCAGTAGTAATCGGGCGGGGGGAGGTGAGCAGTTCTTC
CASSNRAGGGEQFF
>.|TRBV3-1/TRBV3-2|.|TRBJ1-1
TGTGCCAGCAGCCAAGACGGGACAAGGCTGAACACTGAAGCTTTCTTT
CASSQDGTRLNTEAFF
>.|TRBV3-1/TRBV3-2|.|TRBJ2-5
TGTGCCAGCAGCCAAACCGATTCTAGTATGGAGACCCAGTACTTC
CASSQTDSSMETQYF
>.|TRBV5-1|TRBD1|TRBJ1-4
TGCGCCAGCAACTCCGGGACAGGGGGTGAAAAACTGTTTTTT
CASNSGTGGEKLFF
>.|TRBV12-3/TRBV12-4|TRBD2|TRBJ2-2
TGTGCCACCCGACTAGCCGGTGCCGGGGAGCTGTTTTTT
CATRLAGAGELFF
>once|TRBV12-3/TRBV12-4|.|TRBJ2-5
TGTGCCAGCAGGGCCCGTATAACCCAGTACTTC
CASRARITQYF
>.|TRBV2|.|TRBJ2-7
TGTGCCAGCAGTACTACAGGGTACGAGCAGTACTTC
CASSTTGYEQYF
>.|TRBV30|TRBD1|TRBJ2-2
TGTGCCTGGGGACAGGGGGCACCCGGGGAGCTGTTTTTT
CAWGQGAPGELFF
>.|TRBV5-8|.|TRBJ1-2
TGTGCCAGCAGCTCCAGGGCTAACTATGGCTACACCTTC
CASSSRANYGYTF
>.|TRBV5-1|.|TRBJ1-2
TGCGCCAGCAGCTTGGCTCAGGGAAGTGATGGCTACACCTTC
CASSLAQGSDGYTF
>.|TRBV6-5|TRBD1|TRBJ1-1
TGTGCCAGCAGGTCACAGGGGGCGAACACTGAAGCTTTCTTT
CASRSQGANTEAFF
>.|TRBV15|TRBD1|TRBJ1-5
TGTGCCACCAGCAGAGGGACAGGGGAGCGTCAGCCCCAGCATTTT
CATSRGTGERQPQHF
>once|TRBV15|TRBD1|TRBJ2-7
TGTGCCACCAGCCTCGGACAGGGCTACGAGCAGTACTTC
CATSLGQGYEQYF
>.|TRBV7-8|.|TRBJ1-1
TGTGCCAGCAGCTTAGGGCAGATCATGAACACTGAAGCTTTCTTT
CASSLGQIMNTEAFF
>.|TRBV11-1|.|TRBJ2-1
TGTGCCAGCAGCCCTACAGGGTTTCGTTCCTACAATGAGCAGTTCTTC
CASSPTGFRSYNEQFF
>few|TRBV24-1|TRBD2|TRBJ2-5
TGTGCCACCAGTGACCCTGGACTAGCGGGGGGGCAGGAGACCCAGTACTTC
CATSDPGLAGGQETQYF
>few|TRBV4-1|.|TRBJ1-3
TGCGCCAGCAGCCAGATGACGGGTGTCTCTGGAAACACCATATATTTT
CASSQMTGVSGNTIYF
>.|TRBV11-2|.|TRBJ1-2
TGTGCCAGCAGCTTACCCGGGACTCCTGCTGGCTACACCTTC
CASSLPGTPAGYTF
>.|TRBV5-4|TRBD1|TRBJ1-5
TGTGCCAGCAGCTTGGATCCAGGGGGCGATCAGCCCCAGCATTTT
CASSLDPGGDQPQHF
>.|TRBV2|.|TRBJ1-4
TGTGCCAGCTCGGGGGGGCAGGCAAGTGAAAAACTGTTTTTT
CASSGGQASEKLFF
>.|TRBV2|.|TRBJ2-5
TGTGCCAGCAATCAGGGTCTGGTTTTCCAGTACTTC
CASNQGLVFQYF
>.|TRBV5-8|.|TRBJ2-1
TGTGCCAGCAGCTTGGGACAGTCCTACAATGAGCAGTTCTTC
CASSLGQSYNEQFF